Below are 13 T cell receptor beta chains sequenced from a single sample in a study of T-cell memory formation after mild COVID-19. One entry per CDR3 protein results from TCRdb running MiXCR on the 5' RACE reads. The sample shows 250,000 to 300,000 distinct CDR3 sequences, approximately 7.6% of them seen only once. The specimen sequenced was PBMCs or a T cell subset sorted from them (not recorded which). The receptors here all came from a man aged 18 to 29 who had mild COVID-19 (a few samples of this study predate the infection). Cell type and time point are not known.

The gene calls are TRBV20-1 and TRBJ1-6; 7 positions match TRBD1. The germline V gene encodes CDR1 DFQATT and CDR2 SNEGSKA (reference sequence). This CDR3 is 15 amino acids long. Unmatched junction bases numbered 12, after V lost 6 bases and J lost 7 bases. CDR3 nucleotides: TGCAGTGCGCCAACGCACCGGGACAGAAATTCACCCCTCCACTTT. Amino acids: CSAPTHRDRNSPLHF.

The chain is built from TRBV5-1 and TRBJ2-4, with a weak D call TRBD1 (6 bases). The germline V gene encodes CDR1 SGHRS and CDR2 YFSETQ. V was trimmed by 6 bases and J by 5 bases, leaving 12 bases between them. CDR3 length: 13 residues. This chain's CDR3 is CASTPSGENIQYF. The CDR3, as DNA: TGCGCCAGCACCCCGTCAGGGGAAAACATTCAGTACTTC.

CDR3 region: CASRHRDGNSPLHF. In DNA, the CDR3 is TGTGCCAGCAGACACCGGGACGGAAATTCACCCCTCCACTTT. This sequence joins TRBV12-3 or TRBV12-4 and TRBJ1-6; D is perhaps TRBD1 (5 bases). There are 14 residues in the CDR3. V was clipped by 6 bases and J by 7 bases, with 13 bases between them.

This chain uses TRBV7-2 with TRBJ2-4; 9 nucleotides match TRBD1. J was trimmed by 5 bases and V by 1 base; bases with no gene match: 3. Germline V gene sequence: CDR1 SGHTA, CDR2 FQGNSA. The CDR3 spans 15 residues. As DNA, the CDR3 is TGTGCCAGCAGCTTAGACAGGGGGCCCCAAAACATTCAGTACTTC. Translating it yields CASSLDRGPQNIQYF.

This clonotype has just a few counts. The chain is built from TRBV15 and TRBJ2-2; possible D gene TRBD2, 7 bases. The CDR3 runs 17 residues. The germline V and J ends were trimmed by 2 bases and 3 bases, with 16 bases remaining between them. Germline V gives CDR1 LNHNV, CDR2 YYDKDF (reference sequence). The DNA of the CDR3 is TGTGCCACCAGCAGATCCCTTGGAGGGGGGGACACCGGGGAGCTGTTTTTT. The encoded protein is CATSRSLGGGDTGELFF.

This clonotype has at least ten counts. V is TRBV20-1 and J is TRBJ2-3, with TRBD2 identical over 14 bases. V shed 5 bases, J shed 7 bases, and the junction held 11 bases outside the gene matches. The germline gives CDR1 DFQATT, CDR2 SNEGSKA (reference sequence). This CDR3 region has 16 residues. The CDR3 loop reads CSAPGGLAGALNTQYF. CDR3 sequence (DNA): TGCAGTGCTCCCGGGGGACTAGCGGGGGCCCTGAATACGCAGTATTTT.

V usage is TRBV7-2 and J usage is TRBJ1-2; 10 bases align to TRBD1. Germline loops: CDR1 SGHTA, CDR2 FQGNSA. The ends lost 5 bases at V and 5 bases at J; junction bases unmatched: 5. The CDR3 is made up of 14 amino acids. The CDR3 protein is CASSRTGGEYGYTF. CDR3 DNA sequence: TGTGCCAGCAGCCGGACAGGGGGGGAGTATGGCTACACCTTC.

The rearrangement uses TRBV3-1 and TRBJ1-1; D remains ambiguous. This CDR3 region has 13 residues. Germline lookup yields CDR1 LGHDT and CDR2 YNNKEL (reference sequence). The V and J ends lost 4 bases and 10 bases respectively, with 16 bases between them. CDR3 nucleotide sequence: TGTGCCAGCAGCCTCCAGATGTCCCGAGGAGCTTTCTTT. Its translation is CASSLQMSRGAFF.

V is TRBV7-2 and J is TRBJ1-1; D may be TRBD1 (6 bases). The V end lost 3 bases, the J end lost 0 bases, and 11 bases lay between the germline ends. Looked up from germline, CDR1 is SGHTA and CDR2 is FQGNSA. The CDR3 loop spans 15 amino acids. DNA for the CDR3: TGTGCCAGCAGCTTTACTACAGGGATGAACACTGAAGCTTTCTTT. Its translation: CASSFTTGMNTEAFF. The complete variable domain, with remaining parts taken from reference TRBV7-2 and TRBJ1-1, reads GAGVSQSPSNKVTEKGKDVELRCDPISGHTALYWYRQSLGQGLEFLIYFQGNSAPDKSGLPSDRFSAERTGGSVSTLTIQRTQQEDSAVYLCASSFTTGMNTEAFFGQGTRLTVV.

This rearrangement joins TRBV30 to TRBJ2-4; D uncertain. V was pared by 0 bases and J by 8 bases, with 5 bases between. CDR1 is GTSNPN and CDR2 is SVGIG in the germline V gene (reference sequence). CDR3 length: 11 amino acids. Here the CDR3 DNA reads TGTGCCTGGAGTGTCTCAGACATTCAGTACTTC. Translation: CAWSVSDIQYF.

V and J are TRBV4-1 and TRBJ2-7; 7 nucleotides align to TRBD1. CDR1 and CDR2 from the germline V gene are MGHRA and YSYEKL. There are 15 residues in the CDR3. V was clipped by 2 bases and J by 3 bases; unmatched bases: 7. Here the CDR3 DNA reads TGCGCCAGCAGCCAATTGACAGGGTTGAACTACGAGCAGTACTTC. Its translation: CASSQLTGLNYEQYF.

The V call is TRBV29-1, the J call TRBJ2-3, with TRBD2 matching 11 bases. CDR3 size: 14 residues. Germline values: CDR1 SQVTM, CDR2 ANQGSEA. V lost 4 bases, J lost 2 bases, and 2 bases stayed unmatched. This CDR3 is CSVGLAGPTDTQYF. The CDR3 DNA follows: TGCAGCGTTGGACTAGCGGGGCCCACAGATACGCAGTATTTT.

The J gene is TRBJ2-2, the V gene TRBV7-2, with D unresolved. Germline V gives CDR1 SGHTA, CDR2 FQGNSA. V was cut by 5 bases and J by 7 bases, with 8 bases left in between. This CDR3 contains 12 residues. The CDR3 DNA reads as TGTGCCAGCAGCACCCAGGTCGGGGAGCTGTTTTTT. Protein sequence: CASSTQVGELFF. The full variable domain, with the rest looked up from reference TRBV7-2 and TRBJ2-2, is GAGVSQSPSNKVTEKGKDVELRCDPISGHTALYWYRQSLGQGLEFLIYFQGNSAPDKSGLPSDRFSAERTGGSVSTLTIQRTQQEDSAVYLCASSTQVGELFFGEGSRLTVL.